This T cell receptor beta chain was sequenced during a study of T cell repertoires in cytomegalovirus infection (dated by TCRdb to about 2019). With respect to the entire study: Donor HLA type was relevant to the analysis, as public TCR beta signatures indicated carriage of CMV infection together with the matching HLA type. The paper as a whole reports these results and caveats: In both this cohort and an independent roughly 350-donor cohort, the cumulative frequency of public TCR beta family members distinguished carriers of CMV infection plus the relevant HLA type. The ex vivo response was dominated by HLA-C-restricted CMV-specific TCR beta clonotypes, and the single most frequent clonotype in two of eight donors was supplied by these HLA-C-restricted clonotypes.

The data were produced on an Illumina HiSeq 1500. The public sequencing data were trimmed at Q25 with fastp and processed into clonotypes with MiXCR by TCRdb, which kept only in-frame beta chains. When rows share a CDR3 protein, they turn into one entry using the most common DNA and genes. Here the sample has fewer than 200,000 distinct CDR3 sequences; about 20% occur a single time. The top ten constitute less than 3.5% of the sample. There are a few counts of this clonotype. Its specific antigen is unknown. No per-base quality is available; no much larger clone lies one base away. The sample taken for sequencing was PBMCs. The clonotype was recovered from a human donor in good health (CMV status not recorded). Some clones in this sample may be carry-over from other donors' samples.

The CDR3 has the sequence CASSYDGVQRRTEAFF. In nucleotide form, the sequence is TGTGCCAGCAGTTACGATGGAGTACAAAGGAGAACTGAAGCTTTCTTT. This receptor chain uses TRBV6-2 or TRBV6-3 and TRBJ1-1, with the D gene uncertain. V is reduced by 2 bases and J by 5 bases, leaving a spacing of 18 bases between them. Taken from cysteine to phenylalanine, the CDR3 has 16 residues. Only the CDR3 region is kept as DNA, spanning 48 bases read in frame from base 1. CDR1 and CDR2 are read off the germline V gene as MNHEY and SVGEGT.